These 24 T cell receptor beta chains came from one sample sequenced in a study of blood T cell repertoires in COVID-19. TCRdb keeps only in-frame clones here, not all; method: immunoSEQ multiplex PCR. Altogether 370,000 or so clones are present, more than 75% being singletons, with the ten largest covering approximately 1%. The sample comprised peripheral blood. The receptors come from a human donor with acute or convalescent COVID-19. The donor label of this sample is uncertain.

CDR3 amino acids: CASSRYEGANVLTF. CDR3 coding DNA: TGTGCCAGCAGCCGATACGAGGGGGCCAACGTCCTGACTTTC. J is TRBJ2-6 and V is TRBV28; D uncertain. V was clipped by 6 bases and J by 4 bases, with 10 bases between them. This CDR3 is built from 14 residues. Per the germline V gene, CDR1 is MDHEN and CDR2 is SYDVKM.

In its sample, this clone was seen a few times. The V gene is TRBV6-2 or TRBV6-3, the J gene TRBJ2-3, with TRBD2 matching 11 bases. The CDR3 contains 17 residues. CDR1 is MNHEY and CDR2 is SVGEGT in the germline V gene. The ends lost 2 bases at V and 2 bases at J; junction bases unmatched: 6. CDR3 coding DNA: TGTGCCAGCAGTTACCCTAGCGGGAGGTTCTCCACAGATACGCAGTATTTT. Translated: CASSYPSGRFSTDTQYF.

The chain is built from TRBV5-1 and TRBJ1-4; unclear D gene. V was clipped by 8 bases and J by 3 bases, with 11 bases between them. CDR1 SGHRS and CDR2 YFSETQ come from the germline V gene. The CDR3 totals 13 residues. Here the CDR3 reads CASSTLANEKLFF. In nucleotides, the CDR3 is TGCGCCAGTAGCACTTTGGCTAATGAAAAACTGTTTTTT. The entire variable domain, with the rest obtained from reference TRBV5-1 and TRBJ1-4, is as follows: KAGVTQTPRYLIKTRGQQVTLSCSPISGHRSVSWYQQTPGQGLQFLFEYFSETQRNKGNFPGRFSGRQFSNSRSEMNVSTLELGDSALYLCASSTLANEKLFFGSGTQLSVL.

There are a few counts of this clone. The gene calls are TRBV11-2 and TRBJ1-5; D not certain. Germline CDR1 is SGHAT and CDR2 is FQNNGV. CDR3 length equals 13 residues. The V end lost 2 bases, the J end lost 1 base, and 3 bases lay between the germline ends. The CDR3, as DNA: TGTGCCAGCAGCTTACAGAGCAATCAGCCCCAGCATTTT. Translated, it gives CASSLQSNQPQHF. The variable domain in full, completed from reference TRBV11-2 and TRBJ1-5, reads EAGVAQSPRYKIIEKRQSVAFWCNPISGHATLYWYQQILGQGPKLLIQFQNNGVVDDSQLPKDRFSAERLKGVDSTLKIQPAKLEDSAVYLCASSLQSNQPQHFGDGTRLSIL.

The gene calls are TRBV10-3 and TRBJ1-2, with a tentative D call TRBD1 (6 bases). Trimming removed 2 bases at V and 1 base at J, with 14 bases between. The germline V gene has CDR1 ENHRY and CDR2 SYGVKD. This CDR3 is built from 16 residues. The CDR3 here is CAISELQGSVNYGYTF. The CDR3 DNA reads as TGTGCCATCAGTGAGCTACAGGGTTCTGTTAACTATGGCTACACCTTC.

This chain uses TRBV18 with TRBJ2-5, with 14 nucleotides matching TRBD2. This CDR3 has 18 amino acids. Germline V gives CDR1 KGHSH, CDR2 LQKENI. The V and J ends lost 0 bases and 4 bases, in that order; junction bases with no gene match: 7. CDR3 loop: CASSPPGLAGVPRETQYF. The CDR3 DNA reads TGTGCCAGCTCACCACCGGGACTAGCGGGAGTCCCTCGAGAGACCCAGTACTTC.

Here the CDR3 reads CASRLLAGPSYEQYF. In DNA, the CDR3 is TGTGCCAGCAGGCTACTAGCGGGCCCTTCCTACGAGCAGTACTTC. The gene calls are TRBV2 and TRBJ2-7; 9 bases agree with TRBD2. Looked up from germline, CDR1 is SNHLY and CDR2 is FYNNEI. With V trimmed by 6 bases and J by 1 base, 7 bases remained unmatched. The CDR3 is 15 amino acids.

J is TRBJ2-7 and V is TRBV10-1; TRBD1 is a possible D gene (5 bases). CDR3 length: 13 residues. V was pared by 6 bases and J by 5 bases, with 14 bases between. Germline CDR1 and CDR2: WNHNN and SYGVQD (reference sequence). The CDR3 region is CASSTQVSDEQYF. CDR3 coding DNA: TGCGCCAGCAGCACACAGGTCAGCGACGAGCAGTACTTC.

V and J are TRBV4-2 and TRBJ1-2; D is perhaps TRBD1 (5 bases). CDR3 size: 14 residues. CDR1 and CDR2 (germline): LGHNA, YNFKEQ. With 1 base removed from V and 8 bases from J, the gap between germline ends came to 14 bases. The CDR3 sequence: CASSQVKAGQGYTF. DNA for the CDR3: TGTGCCAGCAGCCAAGTAAAGGCAGGGCAAGGCTACACCTTC.

The DNA of the CDR3 is TGTGCCACCAGTGCTGCAAACAGGAATGAGCAGTTCTTC. It translates to CATSAANRNEQFF. This rearrangement joins TRBV24-1 to TRBJ2-1, with a weak D call TRBD1 (5 bases). The germline gives CDR1 KGHDR, CDR2 SFDVKD. The CDR3 is 13 amino acids. V was trimmed by 5 bases and J by 7 bases, leaving 11 bases between them.

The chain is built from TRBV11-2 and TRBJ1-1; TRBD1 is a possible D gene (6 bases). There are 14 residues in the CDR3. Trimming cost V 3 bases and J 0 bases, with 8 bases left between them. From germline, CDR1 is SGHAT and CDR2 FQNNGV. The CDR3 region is CASSFGQLNTEAFF. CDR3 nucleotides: TGTGCCAGCAGCTTTGGACAGCTGAACACTGAAGCTTTCTTT.

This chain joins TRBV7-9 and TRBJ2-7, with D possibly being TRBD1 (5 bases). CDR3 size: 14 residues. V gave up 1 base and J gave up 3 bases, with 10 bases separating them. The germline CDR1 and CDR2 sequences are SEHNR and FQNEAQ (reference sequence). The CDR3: CASSLGAGNYEQYF. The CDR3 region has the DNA TGTGCCAGCAGCTTAGGGGCAGGGAACTACGAGCAGTACTTC.

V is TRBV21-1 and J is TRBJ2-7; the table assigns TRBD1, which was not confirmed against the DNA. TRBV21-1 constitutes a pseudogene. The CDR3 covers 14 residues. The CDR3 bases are TGTGCCAGCAGCAATAAGTTTAGGACACGCGAGCAGTACTTC. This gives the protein CASSNKFRTREQYF.

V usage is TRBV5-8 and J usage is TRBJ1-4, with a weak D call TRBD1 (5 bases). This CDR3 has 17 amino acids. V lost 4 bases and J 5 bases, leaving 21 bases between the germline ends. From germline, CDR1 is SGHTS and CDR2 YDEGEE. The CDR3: CASSPERKWGENEKLFF. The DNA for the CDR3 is TGTGCCAGCAGCCCTGAAAGGAAGTGGGGGGAAAATGAAAAACTGTTTTTT.

CDR3 nucleotide sequence: TGCGCCAGCAGCATTAGCGGCAGCTCCTACAATGAGCAGTTCTTC. Translation: CASSISGSSYNEQFF. V usage is TRBV5-1 and J usage is TRBJ2-1; D is possibly TRBD2 (6 bases). This CDR3 comprises 15 residues. CDR1 and CDR2 from the germline V gene are SGHRS and YFSETQ. The V end lost 4 bases, the J end lost 0 bases, and 11 bases lay between the germline ends.

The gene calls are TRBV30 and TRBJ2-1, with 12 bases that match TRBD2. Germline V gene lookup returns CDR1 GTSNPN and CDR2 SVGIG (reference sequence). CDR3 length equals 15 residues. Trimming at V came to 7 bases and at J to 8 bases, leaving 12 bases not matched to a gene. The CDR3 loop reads CASPRASGRVYEQFF. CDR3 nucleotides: TGTGCCTCCCCCCGGGCTAGCGGGAGGGTGTATGAGCAGTTCTTC.

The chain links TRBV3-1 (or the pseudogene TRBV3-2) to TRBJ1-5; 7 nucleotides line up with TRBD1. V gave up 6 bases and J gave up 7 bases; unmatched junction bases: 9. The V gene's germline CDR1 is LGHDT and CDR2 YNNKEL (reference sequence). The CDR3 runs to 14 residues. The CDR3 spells CASRQTGVGQPQHF. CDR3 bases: TGTGCCAGCAGACAAACAGGGGTGGGGCAGCCCCAGCATTTT.

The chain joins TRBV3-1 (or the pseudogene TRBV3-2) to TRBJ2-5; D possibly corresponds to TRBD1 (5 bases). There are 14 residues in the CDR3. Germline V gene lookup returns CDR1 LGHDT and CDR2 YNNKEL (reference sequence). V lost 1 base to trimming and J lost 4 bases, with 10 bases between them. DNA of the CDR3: TGTGCCAGCAGCCAAGCGGGCGACAGAGAGACCCAGTACTTC. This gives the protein CASSQAGDRETQYF.

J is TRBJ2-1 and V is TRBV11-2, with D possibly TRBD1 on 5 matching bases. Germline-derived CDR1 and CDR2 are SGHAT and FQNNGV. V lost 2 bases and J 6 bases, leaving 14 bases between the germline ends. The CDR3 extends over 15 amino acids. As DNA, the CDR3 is TGTGCCAGCAGCTTAAGCCGAACAGGCCCCAATGAGCAGTTCTTC. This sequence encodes CASSLSRTGPNEQFF. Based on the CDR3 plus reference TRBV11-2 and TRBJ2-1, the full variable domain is EAGVAQSPRYKIIEKRQSVAFWCNPISGHATLYWYQQILGQGPKLLIQFQNNGVVDDSQLPKDRFSAERLKGVDSTLKIQPAKLEDSAVYLCASSLSRTGPNEQFFGPGTRLTVL.

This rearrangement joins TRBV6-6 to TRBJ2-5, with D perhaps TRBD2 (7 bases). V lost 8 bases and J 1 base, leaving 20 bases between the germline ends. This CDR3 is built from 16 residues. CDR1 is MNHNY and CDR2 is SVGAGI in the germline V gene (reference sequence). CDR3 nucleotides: TGTGCCAGCGGCTTTGGGCGGGGGACACCCCAAGAGACCCAGTACTTC. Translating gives CASGFGRGTPQETQYF.

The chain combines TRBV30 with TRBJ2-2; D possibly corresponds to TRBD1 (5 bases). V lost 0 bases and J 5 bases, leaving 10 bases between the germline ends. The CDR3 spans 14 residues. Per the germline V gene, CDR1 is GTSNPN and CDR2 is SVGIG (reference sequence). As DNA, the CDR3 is TGTGCCTGGAGTGTAGGTGGGGCAACCGGGGAGCTGTTTTTT. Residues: CAWSVGGATGELFF.

CDR3 sequence: CAWSGSWNQPQHF. As DNA, the CDR3 is TGTGCCTGGAGCGGGAGCTGGAATCAGCCCCAGCATTTT. The rearrangement links TRBV30 to TRBJ1-5; D unclear. Between the trimmed V and J ends, which lost 3 bases and 4 bases, there was a span of 10 bases. The length of the CDR3 is 13 residues. Germline V lookup: CDR1 GTSNPN, CDR2 SVGIG (reference sequence).

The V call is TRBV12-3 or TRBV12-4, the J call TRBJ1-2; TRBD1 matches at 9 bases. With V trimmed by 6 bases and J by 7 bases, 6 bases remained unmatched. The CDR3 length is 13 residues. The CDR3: CASSPTGGPGYTF. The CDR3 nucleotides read TGTGCCAGCAGCCCTACAGGGGGCCCTGGCTACACCTTC.

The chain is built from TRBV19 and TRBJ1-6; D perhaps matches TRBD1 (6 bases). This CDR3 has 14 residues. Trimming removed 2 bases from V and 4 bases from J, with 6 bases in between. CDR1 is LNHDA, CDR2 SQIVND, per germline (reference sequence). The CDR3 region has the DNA TGTGCCAGTAGTATACAGGGGTATAATTCACCCCTCCACTTT. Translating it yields CASSIQGYNSPLHF.